A selection of T cell receptor beta chains follows, all from one sample in a study of T-cell memory formation after mild COVID-19. TCRdb reprocessed the 5' RACE reads via MiXCR and lists one record per CDR3 protein. Of approximately 480,000 distinct CDR3 sequences in the sample, approximately 18% were seen once. Sequencing was carried out using PBMCs or a T cell subset sorted from them (not recorded which). These receptor sequences come from an adult woman who had mild COVID-19 (a few samples of this study predate the infection). Cell type and time point are not known. Both conserved end residues are part of each CDR3. The order of the fields is CDR3 protein, CDR3 DNA, clone size, J gene, D gene, V gene. The D gene is left open where the match is weak. Expanded clones are given a class, and other clones once, few, many or no size at all.

CAWTGMGPYEQYF TGTGCCTGGACCGGAATGGGCCCCTACGAGCAGTACTTC . TRBJ2-7 . TRBV30
CASSPHGTDTQYF TGTGCCAGCAGCCCCCATGGCACAGATACGCAGTATTTT . TRBJ2-3 . TRBV3-1
CASPLRDRALDTGELFF TGTGCCAGCCCCCTCCGGGACAGGGCGTTGGACACCGGGGAGCTGTTTTTT . TRBJ2-2 TRBD1 TRBV7-2
CASSRTTGAEQYF TGTGCCAGCAGCCGAACTACAGGGGCAGAGCAGTACTTC medium-sized TRBJ2-7 TRBD1 TRBV5-5
CASSSFGVQETQYF TGTGCCAGCAGCTCCTTTGGGGTTCAAGAGACCCAGTACTTC few TRBJ2-5 . TRBV11-2
CSATDRGQPQHF TGCAGTGCTACGGACAGGGGGCAGCCCCAGCATTTT . TRBJ1-5 TRBD1 TRBV20-1
CASSQDPNTHTDTQYF TGTGCCAGCAGCCAAGATCCGAACACTCACACAGATACGCAGTATTTT once TRBJ2-3 . TRBV4-2
CASSLRELREQYF TGTGCCAGCAGTTTGAGAGAACTGAGGGAGCAGTACTTC . TRBJ2-7 . TRBV28
CAISLQGVTDTQYF TGTGCCATCAGTCTACAAGGGGTCACAGATACGCAGTATTTT many TRBJ2-3 . TRBV10-3
CASTTGLAGAYEQYF TGTGCCAGCACAACAGGACTAGCGGGCGCCTACGAGCAGTACTTC . TRBJ2-7 TRBD2 TRBV6-1
CSAPGVGTDTQYF TGCAGTGCCCCGGGAGTGGGCACAGATACGCAGTATTTT . TRBJ2-3 . TRBV20-1
CASSPTSSGEQFF TGTGCCAGCAGCCCGACTTCTAGCGGTGAGCAGTTCTTC . TRBJ2-1 TRBD2 TRBV5-6
CASSQANPGSPLHF TGTGCCAGCAGCCAGGCCAACCCGGGGTCACCCCTCCACTTT . TRBJ1-6 . TRBV4-2
CAWGPLSPRGYTGELFF TGTGCCTGGGGGCCTCTCTCGCCCAGGGGGTACACCGGGGAGCTGTTTTTT . TRBJ2-2 TRBD1 TRBV30
CSATGQGGYGYTF TGCAGCGCGACGGGACAGGGCGGGTATGGCTACACCTTC . TRBJ1-2 TRBD1 TRBV29-1
CASRDSRAGELFF TGTGCCAGCCGGGACAGCCGGGCCGGGGAGCTGTTTTTT . TRBJ2-2 TRBD1 TRBV7-3
CASSLERGPSTDTQYF TGTGCCAGCAGCTTAGAACGCGGACCTAGCACAGATACGCAGTATTTT many TRBJ2-3 . TRBV7-9
CASSIPWDRRTGELFF TGTGCCAGTAGTATCCCATGGGACAGGCGCACCGGGGAGCTGTTTTTT . TRBJ2-2 TRBD1 TRBV19
CASSVFSQETQYF TGTGCCAGCAGTGTGTTCAGCCAAGAGACCCAGTACTTC many TRBJ2-5 . TRBV2
CASSTRGNHEQYF TGTGCCAGTAGTACCAGGGGGAACCACGAGCAGTACTTC . TRBJ2-7 TRBD1 TRBV19
CASRLQGAHGYTF TGTGCCAGCAGATTACAGGGGGCGCATGGCTACACCTTC . TRBJ1-2 TRBD1 TRBV6-5
CASSGIGELFF TGTGCCAGCAGTGGGATCGGGGAGCTGTTTTTT . TRBJ2-2 . TRBV9
CASSPDYSEQFF TGTGCCAGCAGCCCAGACTACTCCGAGCAGTTCTTC . TRBJ2-1 . TRBV7-9
CASSATGNPSYNEQFF TGTGCCAGCAGTGCCACAGGAAACCCCTCCTACAATGAGCAGTTCTTC few TRBJ2-1 . TRBV2
CASNPGGYYEQYF TGTGCCAGCAACCCAGGGGGGTACTACGAGCAGTACTTC many TRBJ2-7 . TRBV12-3/TRBV12-4
CASSRRTSVTYNEQFF TGTGCCAGTAGTAGACGCACTAGCGTAACCTACAATGAGCAGTTCTTC few TRBJ2-1 TRBD2 TRBV19
CASSQGSSGTGEKLFF TGCGCCAGCAGCCAAGGCTCTTCAGGGACGGGTGAAAAACTGTTTTTT . TRBJ1-4 . TRBV4-1
CASSPIRLAGGPGGSTDTQYF TGTGCCAGCAGTCCTATCCGACTAGCGGGAGGGCCCGGGGGAAGCACAGATACGCAGTATTTT . TRBJ2-3 TRBD2 TRBV11-2
CASSIVFNTGELFF TGTGCCAGTAGTATTGTTTTTAACACCGGGGAGCTGTTTTTT many TRBJ2-2 . TRBV19
CASSFRDSLNTEAFF TGCGCCAGCAGCTTCCGGGACAGTCTGAACACTGAAGCTTTCTTT . TRBJ1-1 TRBD1 TRBV4-1
CASRRVTTNEKLFF TGCGCCAGCAGGAGGGTTACAACTAATGAAAAACTGTTTTTT . TRBJ1-4 . TRBV4-1
CASSGRGTGEGEQYF TGTGCCAGCAGTGGCCGAGGGACAGGTGAAGGGGAACAGTACTTC . TRBJ2-7 TRBD1 TRBV28
CASSVTGQGRNSPLHF TGTGCCAGCAGCGTAACGGGGCAGGGAAGGAATTCACCCCTCCACTTT . TRBJ1-6 . TRBV9
CATSDSRILTEAFF TGTGCCACCAGTGATTCTCGGATTCTCACTGAAGCTTTCTTT few TRBJ1-1 . TRBV24-1
CSARIGQGEKLFF TGCAGTGCTAGGATAGGGCAGGGGGAAAAACTGTTTTTT . TRBJ1-4 . TRBV20-1
CSAGGRSMNTEAFF TGCAGTGCTGGGGGCAGATCTATGAACACTGAAGCTTTCTTT . TRBJ1-1 . TRBV20-1
CASSLWAGRGNTEAFF TGTGCCAGCAGTTTATGGGCAGGGAGGGGGAACACTGAAGCTTTCTTT few TRBJ1-1 . TRBV12-3/TRBV12-4
CASSYEWDRGLGGYTF TGTGCCAGCAGTTACGAGTGGGACAGGGGGCTGGGCGGCTACACCTTC few TRBJ1-2 TRBD1 TRBV6-5
CASSQVHDGTEAFF TGTGCCAGCAGCCAAGTGCACGACGGCACTGAAGCTTTCTTT many TRBJ1-1 . TRBV3-1
CASSLKSNQPQHF TGTGCCAGCAGTTTAAAATCCAATCAGCCCCAGCATTTT . TRBJ1-5 . TRBV12-3/TRBV12-4
CASSPPVGRDTQYF TGTGCCAGCAGTCCCCCGGTGGGCAGAGATACGCAGTATTTT many TRBJ2-3 . TRBV12-3/TRBV12-4
CASSFAGGAVAFF TGTGCCAGCAGCTTCGCAGGGGGCGCGGTCGCTTTCTTT many TRBJ1-1 TRBD1 TRBV12-3/TRBV12-4
CASKLGLQTAGELFF TGTGCCAGCAAGTTGGGACTTCAGACTGCCGGGGAGCTGTTTTTT few TRBJ2-2 . TRBV27
CASSLTKVSNYGYTF TGTGCCAGCAGCTTGACAAAAGTTTCTAACTATGGCTACACCTTC few TRBJ1-2 . TRBV7-9
CASSQAGAYEQYF TGTGCCAGCAGCCAGGCCGGTGCCTACGAGCAGTACTTC . TRBJ2-7 . TRBV3-1
CASSLGTSLTDTQYF TGTGCCAGCAGTTTAGGGACTAGCCTTACAGATACGCAGTATTTT many TRBJ2-3 TRBD2 TRBV12-3/TRBV12-4
CASKGRGNQPQHF TGTGCCAGCAAGGGAAGGGGAAATCAGCCCCAGCATTTT . TRBJ1-5 . TRBV2
CASIRDRGDTQYF TGTGCCAGCATCCGCGACAGGGGAGATACGCAGTATTTT . TRBJ2-3 TRBD1 TRBV6-1
CSALFPNQPQHF TGCAGTGCTTTGTTCCCGAATCAGCCCCAGCATTTT . TRBJ1-5 . TRBV20-1
CASSLATADTEAFF TGTGCCAGCAGCTTAGCGACAGCAGACACTGAAGCTTTCTTT . TRBJ1-1 . TRBV7-9
CASSDVGAPVGELFF TGTGCCAGCAGTGACGTTGGGGCGCCGGTCGGGGAGCTGTTTTTT few TRBJ2-2 . TRBV6-1
CSVVVFRDVWSSYNEQFF TGCAGCGTTGTGGTGTTTAGGGATGTTTGGAGCTCCTACAATGAGCAGTTCTTC . TRBJ2-1 . TRBV29-1
CASSLQTGSGNTIYF TGTGCCAGCAGCTTACAAACAGGCTCTGGAAACACCATATATTTT . TRBJ1-3 . TRBV7-9